This is a list of T cell receptor beta chains from one sample in a study of vaccination and CD4 T cells after COVID-19. Their target antigens are unknown. Each CDR3 protein is one row after TCRdb ran MiXCR on the PCR reads. This sample has about 21,000 distinct CDR3 sequences; about 44% occur once, and the top ten carry around 5.5%. The specimen was CD4+ T cells from blood, cultured in vitro. The receptor set was obtained from a human donor who had recovered from COVID-19. Both conserved end residues are part of each CDR3. The D gene is left open where the match is weak. Expanded clones are given a class, and other clones once, few, many or no size at all.

TRBV4-1	TRBJ1-3	NA	NA	CASSQGRGEAVRIGNTIYF	TGCGCCAGCAGCCAAGGAAGGGGAGAGGCCGTTCGTATAGGAAACACCATATATTTT
TRBV25-1	TRBJ1-1	NA	NA	CASSATGNTEAFF	TGTGCCAGCAGTGCGACGGGGAACACTGAAGCTTTCTTT
TRBV6-1	TRBJ1-4	NA	few	CASRVGHEKLFF	TGTGCCAGCAGGGTGGGGCATGAAAAACTGTTTTTT
TRBV7-9	TRBJ1-1	NA	few	CASSLARGGEAFF	TGTGCCAGCAGCTTAGCGCGGGGGGGTGAAGCTTTCTTT
TRBV6-5	TRBJ1-6	NA	few	CASSYGGSSPLHF	TGTGCCAGCAGTTACGGGGGGAGCTCACCCCTCCACTTT
TRBV6-1	TRBJ2-7	TRBD1	NA	CASSRTGLSYEQYF	TGTGCCAGCAGTAGGACAGGCCTCTCCTACGAGCAGTACTTC
TRBV6-2/TRBV6-3	TRBJ1-6	NA	few	CASTPDSDSPLHF	TGTGCCAGCACCCCCGACAGTGATTCACCCCTCCACTTT
TRBV20-1	TRBJ1-6	NA	few	CSARTDYSPLHF	TGCAGTGCTAGAACTGATTATTCACCCCTCCACTTT
TRBV20-1	TRBJ2-1	NA	NA	CSAISNEQFF	TGCAGTGCTATAAGCAATGAGCAGTTCTTC
TRBV7-8	TRBJ2-1	TRBD2	NA	CASSLGLAGGVNEQFF	TGTGCCAGCAGCTTAGGGCTAGCGGGAGGCGTGAATGAGCAGTTCTTC
TRBV7-2	TRBJ2-5	NA	few	CASSFSGFEETQYF	TGTGCCAGCAGCTTTTCGGGTTTTGAGGAGACCCAGTACTTC
TRBV4-1	TRBJ1-6	NA	NA	CASSQDDGSYNSPLHF	TGCGCCAGCAGCCAAGACGACGGCTCCTATAATTCACCCCTCCACTTT
TRBV19	TRBJ1-2	TRBD1	NA	CASSTPFLDRERHGYTF	TGTGCCAGTAGTACCCCCTTCTTGGACAGGGAAAGGCATGGCTACACCTTC
TRBV20-1	TRBJ1-1	NA	few	CSAQDGPKDEAFF	TGCAGTGCCCAGGACGGTCCCAAGGATGAAGCTTTCTTT
TRBV11-2	TRBJ1-1	NA	NA	CASSLGANTEAFF	TGTGCCAGCAGCTTGGGGGCTAACACTGAAGCTTTCTTT
TRBV20-1	TRBJ2-1	TRBD1	few	CSARGQGGFSSYNEQFF	TGCAGTGCCCGGGGACAGGGGGGATTTAGCTCCTACAATGAGCAGTTCTTC
TRBV20-1	TRBJ1-5	TRBD1	few	CSAGEGTGYQPQHF	TGCAGTGCTGGCGAAGGGACAGGGTATCAGCCCCAGCATTTT
TRBV7-3	TRBJ1-2	NA	few	CASSPDFNYGYTF	TGTGCCAGCAGCCCGGACTTTAACTATGGCTACACCTTC
TRBV28	TRBJ1-5	NA	NA	CASTLSGTPYQPQHF	TGTGCCAGCACTTTGAGCGGGACACCCTATCAGCCCCAGCATTTT
TRBV20-1	TRBJ1-4	NA	NA	CSALVVGEKLFF	TGCAGTGCTCTAGTGGTGGGTGAAAAACTGTTTTTT
TRBV11-2	TRBJ2-1	TRBD1	NA	CASSHYRGRNNEQFF	TGTGCCAGCAGCCACTACAGGGGGCGTAACAATGAGCAGTTCTTC
TRBV11-2	TRBJ1-2	NA	NA	CASSLGQGYGYTF	TGTGCCAGCAGCTTAGGTCAGGGGTACGGCTACACCTTC
TRBV28	TRBJ1-1	NA	NA	CASSSSGIPAFF	TGTGCCAGCAGTTCGTCCGGGATCCCAGCTTTCTTT
TRBV2	TRBJ1-2	NA	NA	CASKTGIAEGYTF	TGTGCCAGCAAAACAGGGATTGCGGAGGGCTACACCTTC
TRBV7-3	TRBJ2-2	NA	NA	CAPPPGGPHSGELFF	TGTGCCCCACCACCCGGGGGGCCCCATTCCGGGGAGCTGTTTTTT
TRBV20-1	TRBJ2-7	NA	NA	CSATTRLFYEQYF	TGCAGTGCTACTACGCGTTTGTTCTACGAGCAGTACTTC
TRBV6-2/TRBV6-3	TRBJ2-5	NA	NA	CASSYFHGGTQYF	TGTGCCAGCAGTTACTTTCATGGGGGGACCCAGTACTTC
TRBV4-3	TRBJ2-5	NA	NA	CASSPQLGREETQYF	TGCGCCAGCAGCCCCCAGTTAGGAAGGGAAGAGACCCAGTACTTC
TRBV6-2/TRBV6-3	TRBJ2-2	NA	NA	CASSYQDTGELFF	TGTGCCAGCAGTTACCAGGACACCGGGGAGCTGTTTTTT
TRBV6-5	TRBJ2-3	TRBD2	NA	CASSSSLAGLTDTQYF	TGTGCCAGCAGTTCAAGCCTAGCGGGTCTCACAGATACGCAGTATTTT
TRBV5-6	TRBJ1-1	NA	NA	CASSLGWDTEAFF	TGTGCCAGCAGCTTGGGTTGGGACACTGAAGCTTTCTTT
TRBV28	TRBJ2-5	TRBD1	NA	CASSGQDKETQYF	TGTGCCAGCAGTGGACAGGATAAAGAGACCCAGTACTTC
TRBV28	TRBJ2-7	TRBD2	NA	CASSSTHSGRAYEQYF	TGTGCCAGCAGCTCCACTCATAGCGGGAGGGCCTACGAGCAGTACTTC
TRBV2	TRBJ2-7	TRBD2	few	CASSESPTSGSTTQYF	TGTGCCAGCAGTGAAAGCCCCACTAGCGGGAGTACAACGCAGTACTTC
TRBV20-1	TRBJ1-2	NA	large	CSARKGRGYGYTF	TGCAGTGCTAGGAAGGGCAGGGGCTATGGCTACACCTTC
TRBV11-2	TRBJ1-2	TRBD1	few	CASSRLTGSNYGYTF	TGTGCCAGCAGCCGCCTGACAGGGTCCAACTATGGCTACACCTTC
TRBV11-3	TRBJ2-6	TRBD2	NA	CASSWAGGVSGANVLTF	TGTGCCAGCAGCTGGGCGGGGGGCGTCTCTGGGGCCAACGTCCTGACTTTC
TRBV11-2	TRBJ2-1	NA	medium-sized	CASSLRGSTEQFF	TGTGCCAGCAGCTTAAGGGGAAGTACTGAGCAGTTCTTC
TRBV19	TRBJ1-2	TRBD1	NA	CASSPRLGQGEGYGYTF	TGTGCCAGTAGTCCCCGACTCGGACAGGGAGAAGGCTATGGCTACACCTTC
TRBV19	TRBJ1-5	NA	NA	CASTRDGYSNQPQHF	TGTGCCAGTACCAGGGACGGGTATAGCAATCAGCCCCAGCATTTT
TRBV19	TRBJ1-1	NA	few	CASTTIDEGNTEAFF	TGTGCCAGTACTACTATAGATGAGGGGAACACTGAAGCTTTCTTT
TRBV19	TRBJ2-7	NA	NA	CASSVARGSLSSYEQYF	TGTGCCAGTAGCGTGGCGAGGGGGAGCCTGAGCTCCTACGAGCAGTACTTC
TRBV11-3	TRBJ2-3	NA	NA	CASSLEARSTDTQYF	TGTGCCAGCAGCTTAGAGGCTCGGAGCACAGATACGCAGTATTTT
TRBV30	TRBJ1-1	TRBD1	NA	CAHHRGTEAFF	TGTGCCCACCACAGGGGAACTGAAGCTTTCTTT
TRBV5-4	TRBJ2-5	TRBD2	NA	CASSRGLAETQYF	TGTGCCAGCAGCCGGGGACTAGCGGAGACCCAGTACTTC
TRBV20-1	TRBJ1-5	NA	few	CSARLLAGGGQPQHF	TGCAGTGCTAGACTGCTGGCTGGGGGCGGGCAGCCCCAGCATTTT
TRBV5-1	TRBJ2-7	NA	few	CASSFVPSLEQYF	TGCGCCAGCAGCTTCGTACCTTCGCTCGAGCAGTACTTC
TRBV10-2	TRBJ1-1	NA	few	CASTGTANTEAFF	TGCGCCAGCACGGGGACGGCTAACACTGAAGCTTTCTTT
TRBV28	TRBJ1-2	NA	NA	CASENQGNYGYTF	TGTGCCAGCGAGAATCAGGGGAACTATGGCTACACCTTC
TRBV19	TRBJ1-1	TRBD1	NA	CASSTSRQGPNTEAFF	TGTGCCAGTAGTACCTCGAGACAGGGCCCGAACACTGAAGCTTTCTTT
TRBV5-1	TRBJ1-1	NA	NA	CASSGRASMNTEAFF	TGCGCCAGCAGCGGCAGGGCCTCCATGAACACTGAAGCTTTCTTT
TRBV27	TRBJ2-1	TRBD1	NA	CASRKQGIDYNEQFF	TGTGCCAGCAGGAAACAGGGGATTGACTACAATGAGCAGTTCTTC
TRBV7-3	TRBJ2-7	NA	NA	CASSLNGPQIDYEQYF	TGTGCCAGCAGCTTAAACGGACCCCAAATTGACTACGAGCAGTACTTC
TRBV6-1	TRBJ2-5	NA	few	CASSSRQEAQETQYF	TGTGCCAGCAGCTCTCGACAGGAGGCTCAAGAGACCCAGTACTTC
TRBV5-4	TRBJ2-5	TRBD2	NA	CASSTSSGKETQYF	TGTGCCAGCAGCACCTCTAGCGGAAAAGAGACCCAGTACTTC
TRBV12-3/TRBV12-4	TRBJ1-3	NA	NA	CASSPFLGNTIYF	TGTGCCAGCAGTCCTTTCCTTGGAAACACCATATATTTT
TRBV10-3	TRBJ2-2	TRBD1	NA	CAISSGTGETGELFF	TGTGCCATCAGTTCTGGGACAGGGGAAACCGGGGAGCTGTTTTTT